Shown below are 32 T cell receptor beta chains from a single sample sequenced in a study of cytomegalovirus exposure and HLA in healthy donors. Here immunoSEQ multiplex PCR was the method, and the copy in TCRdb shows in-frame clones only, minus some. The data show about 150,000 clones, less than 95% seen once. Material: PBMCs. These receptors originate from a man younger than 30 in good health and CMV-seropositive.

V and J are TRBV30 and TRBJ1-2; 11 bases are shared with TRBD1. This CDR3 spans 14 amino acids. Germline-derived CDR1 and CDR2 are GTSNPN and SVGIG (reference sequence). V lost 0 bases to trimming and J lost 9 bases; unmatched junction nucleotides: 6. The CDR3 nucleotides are TGTGCCTGGAGTGTAGGGGGGACAGGGGGGAGCTACACCTTC. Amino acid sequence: CAWSVGGTGGSYTF.

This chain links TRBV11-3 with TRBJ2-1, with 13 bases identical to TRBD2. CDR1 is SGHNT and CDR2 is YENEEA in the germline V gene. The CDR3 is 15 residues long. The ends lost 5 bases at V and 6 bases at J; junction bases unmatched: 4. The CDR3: CASSHRLAGGNEQFF. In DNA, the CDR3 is TGTGCCAGCAGCCACCGACTAGCGGGAGGCAATGAGCAGTTCTTC.

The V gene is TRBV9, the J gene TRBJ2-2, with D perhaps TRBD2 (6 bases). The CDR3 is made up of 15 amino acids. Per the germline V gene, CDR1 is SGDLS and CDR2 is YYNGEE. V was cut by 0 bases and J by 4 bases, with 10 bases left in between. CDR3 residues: CASSVDGTSTGELFF. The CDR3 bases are TGTGCCAGCAGCGTAGATGGGACTTCCACCGGGGAGCTGTTTTTT.

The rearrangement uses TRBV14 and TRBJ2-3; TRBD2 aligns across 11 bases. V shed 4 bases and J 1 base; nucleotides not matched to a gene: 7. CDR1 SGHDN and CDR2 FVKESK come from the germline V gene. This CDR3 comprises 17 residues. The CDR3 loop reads CASSLGLAEWGTDTQYF. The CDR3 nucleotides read TGTGCCAGCAGCCTGGGACTAGCGGAGTGGGGCACAGATACGCAGTATTTT. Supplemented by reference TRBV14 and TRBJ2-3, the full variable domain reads EAGVTQFPSHSVIEKGQTVTLRCDPISGHDNLYWYRRVMGKEIKFLLHFVKESKQDESGMPNNRFLAERTGGTYSTLKVQPAELEDSGVYFCASSLGLAEWGTDTQYFGPGTRLTVL.

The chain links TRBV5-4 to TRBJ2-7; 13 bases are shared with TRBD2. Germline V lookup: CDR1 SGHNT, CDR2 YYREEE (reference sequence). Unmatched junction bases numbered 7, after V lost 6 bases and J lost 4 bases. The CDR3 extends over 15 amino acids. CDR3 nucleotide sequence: TGTGCCAGCAACGACAAGACTAGCGGGAGGTACGAGCAGTACTTC. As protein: CASNDKTSGRYEQYF.

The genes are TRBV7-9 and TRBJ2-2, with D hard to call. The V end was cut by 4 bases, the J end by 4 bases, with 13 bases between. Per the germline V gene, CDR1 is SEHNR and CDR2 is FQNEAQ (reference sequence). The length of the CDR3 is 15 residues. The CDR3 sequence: CASSSVPAGTGELFF. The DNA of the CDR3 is TGTGCCAGCAGCTCGGTCCCCGCCGGCACCGGGGAGCTGTTTTTT.

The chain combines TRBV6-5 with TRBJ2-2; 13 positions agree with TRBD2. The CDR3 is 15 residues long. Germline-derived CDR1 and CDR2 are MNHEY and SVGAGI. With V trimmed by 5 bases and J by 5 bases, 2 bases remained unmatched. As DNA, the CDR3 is TGTGCCAGCAGTACTAGCGGGGGGGGTACCGGGGAGCTGTTTTTT. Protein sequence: CASSTSGGGTGELFF.

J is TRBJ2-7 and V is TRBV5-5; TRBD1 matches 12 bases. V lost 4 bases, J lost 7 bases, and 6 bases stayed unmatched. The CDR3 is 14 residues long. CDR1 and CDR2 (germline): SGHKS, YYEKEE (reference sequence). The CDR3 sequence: CASSGRDRGHEQYF. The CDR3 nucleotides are TGTGCCAGCAGCGGACGGGACAGGGGGCATGAGCAGTACTTC.

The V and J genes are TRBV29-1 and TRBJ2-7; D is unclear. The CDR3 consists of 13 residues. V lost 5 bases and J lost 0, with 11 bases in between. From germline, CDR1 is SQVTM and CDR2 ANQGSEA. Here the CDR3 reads CSVLSPSSYEQYF. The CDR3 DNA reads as TGCAGCGTTTTGTCCCCCAGCTCCTACGAGCAGTACTTC.

CDR3: CASSGGLRAGYTF. The CDR3 nucleotides are TGTGCCAGCAGCGGAGGGCTCCGGGCCGGCTACACCTTC. V usage is TRBV5-8 and J usage is TRBJ1-2, with unresolved D. Germline loops: CDR1 SGHTS, CDR2 YDEGEE. This CDR3 has 13 residues. V lost 4 bases and J 8 bases, leaving 15 bases between the germline ends.

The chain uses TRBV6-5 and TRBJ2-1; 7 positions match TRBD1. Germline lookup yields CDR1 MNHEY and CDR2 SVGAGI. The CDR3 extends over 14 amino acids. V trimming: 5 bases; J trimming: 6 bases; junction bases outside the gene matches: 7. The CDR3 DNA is TGTGCCAGCAGTCAGGGGGTAACAGCCAATGAGCAGTTCTTC. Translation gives CASSQGVTANEQFF.

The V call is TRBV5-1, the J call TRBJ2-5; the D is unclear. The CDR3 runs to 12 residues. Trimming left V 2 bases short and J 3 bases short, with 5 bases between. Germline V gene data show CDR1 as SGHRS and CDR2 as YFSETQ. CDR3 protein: CASSLEEETQYF. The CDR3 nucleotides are TGCGCCAGCAGCTTAGAGGAAGAGACCCAGTACTTC.

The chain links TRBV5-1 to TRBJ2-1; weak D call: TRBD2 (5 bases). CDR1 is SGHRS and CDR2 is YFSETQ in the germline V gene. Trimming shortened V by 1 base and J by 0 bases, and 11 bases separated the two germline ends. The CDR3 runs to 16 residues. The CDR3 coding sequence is TGCGCCAGCAGCTTGTGGGGAGATGGCTCCTACAATGAGCAGTTCTTC. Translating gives CASSLWGDGSYNEQFF.

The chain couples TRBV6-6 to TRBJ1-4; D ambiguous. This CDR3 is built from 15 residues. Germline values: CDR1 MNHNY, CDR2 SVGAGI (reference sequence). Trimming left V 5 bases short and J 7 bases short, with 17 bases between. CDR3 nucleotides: TGTGCCAGCAGTCCCCGATTAATGGCCCCTGAAAAACTGTTTTTT. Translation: CASSPRLMAPEKLFF.

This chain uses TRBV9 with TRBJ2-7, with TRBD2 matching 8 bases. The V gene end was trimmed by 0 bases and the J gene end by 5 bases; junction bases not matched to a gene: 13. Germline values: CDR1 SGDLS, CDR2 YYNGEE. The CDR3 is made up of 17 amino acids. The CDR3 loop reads CASSVGLPGLDYNEQYF. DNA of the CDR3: TGTGCCAGCAGCGTAGGCCTCCCGGGACTAGATTACAACGAGCAGTACTTC.

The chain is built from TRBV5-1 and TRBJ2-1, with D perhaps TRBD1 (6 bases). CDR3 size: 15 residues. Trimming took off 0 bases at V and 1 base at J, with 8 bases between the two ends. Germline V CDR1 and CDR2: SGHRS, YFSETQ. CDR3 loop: CASSLEGDSYNEQFF. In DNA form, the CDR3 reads TGCGCCAGCAGCTTGGAGGGGGATTCCTACAATGAGCAGTTCTTC.

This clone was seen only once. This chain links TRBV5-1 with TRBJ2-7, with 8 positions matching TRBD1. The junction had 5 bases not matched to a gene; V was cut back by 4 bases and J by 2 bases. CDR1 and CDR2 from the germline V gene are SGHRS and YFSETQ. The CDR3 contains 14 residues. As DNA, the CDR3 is TGCGCCAGCAGCGTTGACAGGGGCCCCTACGAGCAGTACTTC. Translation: CASSVDRGPYEQYF.

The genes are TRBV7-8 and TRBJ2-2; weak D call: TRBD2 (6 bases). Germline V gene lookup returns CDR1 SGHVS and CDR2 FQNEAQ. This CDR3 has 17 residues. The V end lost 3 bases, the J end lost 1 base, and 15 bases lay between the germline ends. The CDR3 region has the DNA TGTGCCAGCAGCTTTGAAGCGGCGGGGTGGAACACCGGGGAGCTGTTTTTT. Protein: CASSFEAAGWNTGELFF.

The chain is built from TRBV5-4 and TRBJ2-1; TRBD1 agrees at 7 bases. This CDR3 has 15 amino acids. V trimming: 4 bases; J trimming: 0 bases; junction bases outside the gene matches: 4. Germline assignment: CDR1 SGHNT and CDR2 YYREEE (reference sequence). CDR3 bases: TGTGCCAGCAGCGGGGGACAGACCTCCTACAATGAGCAGTTCTTC. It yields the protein CASSGGQTSYNEQFF.

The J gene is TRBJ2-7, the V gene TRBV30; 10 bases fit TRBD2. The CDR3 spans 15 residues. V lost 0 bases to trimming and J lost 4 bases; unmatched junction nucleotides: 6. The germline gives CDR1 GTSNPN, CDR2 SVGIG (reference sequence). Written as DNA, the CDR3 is TGTGCCTGGAGTGTACGGGCTAGCGGGAGTTACGAGCAGTACTTC. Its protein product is CAWSVRASGSYEQYF. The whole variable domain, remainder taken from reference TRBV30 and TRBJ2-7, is SQTIHQWPATLVQPVGSPLSLECTVEGTSNPNLYWYRQAAGRGLQLLFYSVGIGQISSEVPQNLSASRPQDRQFILSSKKLLLSDSGFYLCAWSVRASGSYEQYFGPGTRLTVT.

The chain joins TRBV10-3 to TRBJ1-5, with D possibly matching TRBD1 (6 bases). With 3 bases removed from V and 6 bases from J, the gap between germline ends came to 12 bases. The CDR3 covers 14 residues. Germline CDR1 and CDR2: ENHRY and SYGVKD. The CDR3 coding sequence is TGTGCCATCAGTGACAAATTACAGGGTCAGCCCCAGCATTTT. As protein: CAISDKLQGQPQHF.

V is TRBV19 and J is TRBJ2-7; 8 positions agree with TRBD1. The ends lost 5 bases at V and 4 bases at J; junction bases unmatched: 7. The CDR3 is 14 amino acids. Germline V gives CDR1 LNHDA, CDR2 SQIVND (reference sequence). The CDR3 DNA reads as TGTGCCAGTAGTCTTGGACAGGGAGGTTACGAGCAGTACTTC. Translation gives CASSLGQGGYEQYF.

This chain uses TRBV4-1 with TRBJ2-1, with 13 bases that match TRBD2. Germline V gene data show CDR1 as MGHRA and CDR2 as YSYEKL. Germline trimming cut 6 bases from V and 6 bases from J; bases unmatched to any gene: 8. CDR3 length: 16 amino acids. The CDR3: CASSPLTSGRVNEQFF. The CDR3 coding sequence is TGCGCCAGCAGTCCTCTTACTAGCGGGAGGGTCAATGAGCAGTTCTTC.

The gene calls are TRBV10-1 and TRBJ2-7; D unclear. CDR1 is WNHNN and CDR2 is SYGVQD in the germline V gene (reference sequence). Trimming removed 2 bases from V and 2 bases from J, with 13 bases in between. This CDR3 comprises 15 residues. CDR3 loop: CASSEGPASPYEQYF. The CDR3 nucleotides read TGCGCCAGCAGTGAGGGTCCGGCTAGTCCCTACGAGCAGTACTTC.

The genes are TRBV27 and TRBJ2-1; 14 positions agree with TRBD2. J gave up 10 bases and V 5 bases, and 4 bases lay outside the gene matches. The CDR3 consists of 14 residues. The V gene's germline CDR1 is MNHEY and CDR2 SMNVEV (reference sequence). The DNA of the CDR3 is TGTGCCAGCAGTGTGACTAGCGGGAGGGGGGAGCAGTTCTTC. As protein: CASSVTSGRGEQFF.

CDR3 coding DNA: TGTGCCAGCAGTGAAAGGGGGACTATGCCCCAGCATTTT. Amino acid sequence: CASSERGTMPQHF. The V gene is TRBV6-1, the J gene TRBJ1-5, with TRBD1 as a possible D gene (6 bases). Per the germline V gene, CDR1 is MNHNS and CDR2 is SASEGT. The CDR3 sequence is 13 residues long. V was trimmed by 2 bases and J by 9 bases, leaving 11 bases between them.

In nucleotides, the CDR3 is TGCGCCAGCAGCCAGTCCGGGACTCACAATGAGCAGTTCTTC. It codes for CASSQSGTHNEQFF. V and J are TRBV4-1 and TRBJ2-1, with D possibly TRBD2 on 6 matching bases. V shed 3 bases and J shed 5 bases, with 11 bases lying between them. CDR3 length equals 14 residues. Germline values: CDR1 MGHRA, CDR2 YSYEKL.

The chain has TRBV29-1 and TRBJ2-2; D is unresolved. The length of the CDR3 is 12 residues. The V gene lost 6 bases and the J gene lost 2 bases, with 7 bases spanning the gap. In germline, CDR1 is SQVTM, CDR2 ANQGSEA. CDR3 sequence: CSVSVNTGELFF. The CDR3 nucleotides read TGCAGCGTCTCTGTAAACACCGGGGAGCTGTTTTTT.

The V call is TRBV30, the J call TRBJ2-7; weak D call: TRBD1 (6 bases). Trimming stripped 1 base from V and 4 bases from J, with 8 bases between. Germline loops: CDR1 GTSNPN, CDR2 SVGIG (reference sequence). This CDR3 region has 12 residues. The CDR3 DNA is TGTGCCTGGAGTGACAGGGATTACGAGCAGTACTTC. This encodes CAWSDRDYEQYF.

The DNA for the CDR3 is TGCAGTGCTAGCACAAGAGAGACCCAGTACTTC. Its protein is CSASTRETQYF. This chain links TRBV20-1 with TRBJ2-5, with no clear D. The germline V gene has CDR1 DFQATT and CDR2 SNEGSKA (reference sequence). This CDR3 is 11 amino acids long. V shed 3 bases and J shed 4 bases, with 6 bases lying between them.

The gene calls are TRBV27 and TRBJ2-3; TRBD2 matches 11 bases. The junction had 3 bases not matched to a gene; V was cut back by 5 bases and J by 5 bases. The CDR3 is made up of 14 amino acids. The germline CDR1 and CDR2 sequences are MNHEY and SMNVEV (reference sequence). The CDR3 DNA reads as TGTGCCAGCAGTCCCCTAGCGGGAGGAGATACGCAGTATTTT. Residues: CASSPLAGGDTQYF.

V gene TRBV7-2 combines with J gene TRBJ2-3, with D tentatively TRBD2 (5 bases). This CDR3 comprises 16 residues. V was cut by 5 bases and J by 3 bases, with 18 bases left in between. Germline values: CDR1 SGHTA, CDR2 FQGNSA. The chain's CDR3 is CASSPSGLQFTDTQYF. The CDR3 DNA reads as TGTGCCAGCAGCCCCTCGGGGTTGCAGTTTACAGATACGCAGTATTTT.